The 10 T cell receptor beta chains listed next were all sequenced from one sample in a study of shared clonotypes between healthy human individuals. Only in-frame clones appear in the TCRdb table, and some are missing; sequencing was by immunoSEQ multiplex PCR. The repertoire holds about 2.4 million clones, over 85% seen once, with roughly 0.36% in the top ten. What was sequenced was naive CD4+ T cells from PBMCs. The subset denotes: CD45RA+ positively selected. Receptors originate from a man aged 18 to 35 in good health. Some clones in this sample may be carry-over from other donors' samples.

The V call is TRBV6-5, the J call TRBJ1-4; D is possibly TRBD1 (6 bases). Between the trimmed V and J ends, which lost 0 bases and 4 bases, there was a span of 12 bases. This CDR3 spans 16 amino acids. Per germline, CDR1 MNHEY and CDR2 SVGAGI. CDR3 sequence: CASSYSPGANNEKLFF. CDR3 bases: TGTGCCAGCAGTTACTCCCCAGGGGCAAATAATGAAAAACTGTTTTTT.

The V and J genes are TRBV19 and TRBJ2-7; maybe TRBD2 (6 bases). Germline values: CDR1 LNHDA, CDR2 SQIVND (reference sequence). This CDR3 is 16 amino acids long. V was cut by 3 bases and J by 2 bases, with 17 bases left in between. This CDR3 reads CASSILGGGGTYEQYF. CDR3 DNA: TGTGCCAGTAGTATCTTAGGCGGCGGAGGGACCTACGAGCAGTACTTC. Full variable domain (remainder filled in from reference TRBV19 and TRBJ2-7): DGGITQSPKYLFRKEGQNVTLSCEQNLNHDAMYWYRQDPGQGLRLIYYSQIVNDFQKGDIAEGYSVSREKKESFPLTVTSAQKNPTAFYLCASSILGGGGTYEQYFGPGTRLTVT.

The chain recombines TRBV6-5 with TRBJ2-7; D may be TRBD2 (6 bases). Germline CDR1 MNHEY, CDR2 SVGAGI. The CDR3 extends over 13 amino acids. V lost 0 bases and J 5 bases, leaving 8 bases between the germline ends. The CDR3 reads CASSYSGEDEQYF. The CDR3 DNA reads TGTGCCAGCAGTTACTCAGGGGAGGACGAGCAGTACTTC.

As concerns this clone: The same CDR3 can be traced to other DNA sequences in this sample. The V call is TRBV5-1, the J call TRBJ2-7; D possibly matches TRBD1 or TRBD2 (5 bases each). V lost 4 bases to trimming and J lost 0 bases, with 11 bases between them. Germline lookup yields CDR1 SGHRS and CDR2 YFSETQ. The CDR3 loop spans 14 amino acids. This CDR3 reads CASSLGTVSYEQYF. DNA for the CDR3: TGCGCCAGCAGCCTCGGGACGGTCTCCTACGAGCAGTACTTC.

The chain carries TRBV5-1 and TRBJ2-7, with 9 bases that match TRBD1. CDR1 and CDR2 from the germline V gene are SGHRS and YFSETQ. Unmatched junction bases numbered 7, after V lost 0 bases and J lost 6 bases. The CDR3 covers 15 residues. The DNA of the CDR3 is TGCGCCAGCAGCTTGGCCGTGATACAGGGGGCCGAGCAGTACTTC. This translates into CASSLAVIQGAEQYF.

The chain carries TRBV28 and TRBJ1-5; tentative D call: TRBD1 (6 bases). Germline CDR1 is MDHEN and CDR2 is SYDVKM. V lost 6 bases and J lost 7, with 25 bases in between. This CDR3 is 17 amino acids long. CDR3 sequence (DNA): TGTGCCAGCAGCTCACAAACCCCCAGGGGTTTAGGGCAGCCCCAGCATTTT. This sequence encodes CASSSQTPRGLGQPQHF.

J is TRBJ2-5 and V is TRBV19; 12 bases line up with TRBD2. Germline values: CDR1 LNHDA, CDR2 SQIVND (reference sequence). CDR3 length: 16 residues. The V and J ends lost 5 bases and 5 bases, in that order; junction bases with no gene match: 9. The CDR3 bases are TGTGCCAGTAGTGGGGTGAGGACTAGCGGGATCGAGACCCAGTACTTC. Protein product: CASSGVRTSGIETQYF.

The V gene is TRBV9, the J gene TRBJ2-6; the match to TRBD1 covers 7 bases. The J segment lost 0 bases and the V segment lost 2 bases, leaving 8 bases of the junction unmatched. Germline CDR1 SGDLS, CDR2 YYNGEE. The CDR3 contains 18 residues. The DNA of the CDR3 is TGTGCCAGCAGCGTCCGTGACAGGGTGGGCTCTGGGGCCAACGTCCTGACTTTC. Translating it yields CASSVRDRVGSGANVLTF. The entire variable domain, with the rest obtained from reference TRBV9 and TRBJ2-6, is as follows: DSGVTQTPKHLITATGQRVTLRCSPRSGDLSVYWYQQSLDQGLQFLIQYYNGEERAKGNILERFSAQQFPDLHSELNLSSLELGDSALYFCASSVRDRVGSGANVLTFGAGSRLTVL.

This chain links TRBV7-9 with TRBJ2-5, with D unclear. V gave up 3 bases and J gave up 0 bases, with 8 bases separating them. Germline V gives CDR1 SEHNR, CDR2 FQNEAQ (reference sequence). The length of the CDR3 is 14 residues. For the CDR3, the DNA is TGTGCCAGCAGCTTGGCCAACTACCAAGAGACCCAGTACTTC. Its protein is CASSLANYQETQYF. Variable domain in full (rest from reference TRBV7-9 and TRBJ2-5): DTGVSQNPRHKITKRGQNVTFRCDPISEHNRLYWYRQTLGQGPEFLTYFQNEAQLEKSRLLSDRFSAERPKGSFSTLEIQRTEQGDSAMYLCASSLANYQETQYFGPGTRLLVL.

In nucleotides, the CDR3 is TGTGCCAGCAGCTTAGCCTCACCCAATGAGCAGTTCTTC. It encodes CASSLASPNEQFF. The rearrangement links TRBV11-3 to TRBJ2-1; D is ambiguous. In germline, CDR1 is SGHNT, CDR2 YENEEA. The CDR3 is 13 amino acids. The ends were cut back, 1 base at V and 6 bases at J, with 7 bases in the middle.